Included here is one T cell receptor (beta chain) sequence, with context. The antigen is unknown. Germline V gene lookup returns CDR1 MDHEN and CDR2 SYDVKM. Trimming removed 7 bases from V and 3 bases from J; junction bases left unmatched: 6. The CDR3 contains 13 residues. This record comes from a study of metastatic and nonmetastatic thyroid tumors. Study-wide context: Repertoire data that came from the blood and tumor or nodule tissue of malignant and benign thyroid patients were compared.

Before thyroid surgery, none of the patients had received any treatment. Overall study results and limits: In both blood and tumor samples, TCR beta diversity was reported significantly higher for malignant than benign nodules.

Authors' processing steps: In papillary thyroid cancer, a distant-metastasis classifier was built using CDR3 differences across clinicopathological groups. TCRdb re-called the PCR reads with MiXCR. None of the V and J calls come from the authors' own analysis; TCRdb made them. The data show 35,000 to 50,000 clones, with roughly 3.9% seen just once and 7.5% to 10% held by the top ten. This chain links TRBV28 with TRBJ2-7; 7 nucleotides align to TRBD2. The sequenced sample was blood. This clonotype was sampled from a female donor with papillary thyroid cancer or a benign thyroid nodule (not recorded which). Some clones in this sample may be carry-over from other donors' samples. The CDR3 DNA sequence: TGTGCCAGCACAAGCGGGACTAACTACGAGCAGTACTTC. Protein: CASTSGTNYEQYF.